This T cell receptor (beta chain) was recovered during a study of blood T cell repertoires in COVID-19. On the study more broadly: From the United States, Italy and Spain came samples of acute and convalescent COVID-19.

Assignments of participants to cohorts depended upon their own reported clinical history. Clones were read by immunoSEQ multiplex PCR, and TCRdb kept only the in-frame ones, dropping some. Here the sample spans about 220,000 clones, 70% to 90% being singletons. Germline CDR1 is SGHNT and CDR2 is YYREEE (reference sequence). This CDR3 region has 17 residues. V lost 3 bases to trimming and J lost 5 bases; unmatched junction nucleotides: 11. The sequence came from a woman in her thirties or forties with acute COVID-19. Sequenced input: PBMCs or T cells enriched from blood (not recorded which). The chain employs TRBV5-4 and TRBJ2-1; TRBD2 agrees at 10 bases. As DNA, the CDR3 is TGTGCCAGCAGCTCGCCCGGACTAGCGGATAGAAACAATGAGCAGTTCTTC. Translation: CASSSPGLADRNNEQFF.